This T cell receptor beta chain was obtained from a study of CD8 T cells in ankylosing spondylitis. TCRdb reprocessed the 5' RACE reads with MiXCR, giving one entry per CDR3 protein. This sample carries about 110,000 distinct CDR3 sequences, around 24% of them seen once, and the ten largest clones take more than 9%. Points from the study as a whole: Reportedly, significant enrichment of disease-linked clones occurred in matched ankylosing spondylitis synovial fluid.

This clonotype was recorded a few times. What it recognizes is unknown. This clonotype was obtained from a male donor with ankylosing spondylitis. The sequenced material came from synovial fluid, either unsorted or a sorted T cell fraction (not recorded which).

CDR3 amino acids: CASSWDRVGTGELFF. For the CDR3, the DNA is TGTGCCAGCAGTTGGGACAGGGTGGGGACCGGGGAGCTGTTTTTT. The chain has TRBV12-3 or TRBV12-4 and TRBJ2-2; 9 bases agree with TRBD1. Trimming took 4 bases from V and 5 from J; bases not matched to a gene: 5. This CDR3 contains 15 residues.